These 26 T cell receptor beta chains came from one sample sequenced in a study of CD8 T cells in Susac syndrome. Random hexamers served to reverse transcribe roughly 0.45 to 1 ug RNA. TCRdb re-derived calls from the immunoSEQ multiplex PCR reads in MiXCR, one entry per CDR3 protein. The sample consists of 100,000 to 150,000 distinct CDR3 sequences, about 95% of them appearing once. The sample taken for sequencing was CD4+ T cells from PBMCs. The receptors originated from a human donor in good health.

This chain connects TRBV10-3 to TRBJ1-5; tentatively, D is TRBD1 (5 bases). The CDR3 is made up of 15 amino acids. The ends were cut back, 0 bases at V and 2 bases at J, with 8 bases in the middle. CDR1 is ENHRY, CDR2 SYGVKD, per germline. The CDR3 loop is CAISESRGGNQPQHF. CDR3 bases: TGTGCCATCAGTGAGTCGAGGGGTGGCAATCAGCCCCAGCATTTT.

The rearrangement links TRBV10-3 to TRBJ1-1; 9 nucleotides line up with TRBD1. V was pared by 6 bases and J by 3 bases, with 5 bases of the junction left unmatched. The CDR3 sequence is 14 residues long. From germline, CDR1 is ENHRY and CDR2 SYGVKD. CDR3: CAIRRDRDHTEAFF. The CDR3 DNA follows: TGTGCCATCAGGCGGGACAGGGACCACACTGAAGCTTTCTTT.

The chain's CDR3 is CSARPVTGISEQFF. The CDR3 nucleotides are TGCAGTGCTAGACCCGTAACTGGGATAAGTGAGCAGTTCTTC. The chain carries TRBV20-1 and TRBJ2-1, with D unresolved. The germline gives CDR1 DFQATT, CDR2 SNEGSKA (reference sequence). V lost 2 bases, J lost 9 bases, and 17 bases lay in between. The CDR3 is made up of 14 amino acids.

V gene TRBV13 combines with J gene TRBJ2-7, with 11 nucleotides matching TRBD1. V was clipped by 2 bases and J by 6 bases; unmatched bases: 6. The CDR3 covers 15 residues. Looked up from germline, CDR1 is PRHDT and CDR2 is FYEKMQ (reference sequence). The CDR3 region is CASSLSGQGDGEQYF. The DNA of the CDR3 is TGTGCCAGCAGCTTATCGGGACAGGGGGATGGCGAGCAGTACTTC.

The chain employs TRBV18 and TRBJ2-7; 8 bases are shared with TRBD1. CDR1 and CDR2 from the germline V gene are KGHSH and LQKENI. The CDR3 spans 14 residues. Unmatched junction bases numbered 6, after V lost 3 bases and J lost 5 bases. The CDR3: CASSPSDRDHEQYF. Written as DNA, the CDR3 is TGTGCCAGCTCACCGTCGGACAGGGACCACGAGCAGTACTTC.

The chain has TRBV5-6 and TRBJ2-5, with 7 positions matching TRBD1. V lost 7 bases, J lost 4 bases, and 10 bases stayed unmatched. The CDR3 is made up of 14 amino acids. Germline CDR1 is SGHDT and CDR2 is YYEEEE. The CDR3 protein is CASDRDRGRETQYF. DNA of the CDR3: TGTGCCAGCGACCGGGACAGAGGGCGAGAGACCCAGTACTTC.

This chain uses TRBV6-6 with TRBJ1-5; 8 bases fit TRBD1. The CDR3 covers 15 residues. After removal of 5 bases from V and 7 bases from J, the junction contained 10 bases not matched to a gene. The germline V gene has CDR1 MNHNY and CDR2 SVGAGI (reference sequence). The CDR3 loop is CASSPGQGRRQPQHF. In nucleotides, the CDR3 is TGTGCCAGCAGTCCCGGACAGGGAAGGCGGCAGCCCCAGCATTTT.

This clonotype appeared once. The chain is built from TRBV4-2 and TRBJ1-6, with a weak D call TRBD1 (6 bases). CDR1 and CDR2 from the germline V gene are LGHNA and YNFKEQ. CDR3 size: 15 residues. Trimming took off 1 base at V and 7 bases at J, with 11 bases between the two ends. The CDR3 DNA is TGTGCCAGCAGCCAAGGCGGACAGTTCAATTCACCCCTCCACTTT. It encodes CASSQGGQFNSPLHF.

The chain employs TRBV4-1 and TRBJ2-4; 11 positions agree with TRBD2. CDR1 is MGHRA and CDR2 is YSYEKL in the germline V gene. This CDR3 is 17 amino acids long. The J segment lost 4 bases and the V segment lost 8 bases, leaving 13 bases of the junction unmatched. This CDR3 is CASFLAGGPVLKNIQYF. CDR3 in DNA: TGCGCCAGCTTCTTAGCGGGAGGGCCGGTATTGAAAAACATTCAGTACTTC.

The chain employs TRBV12-3 or TRBV12-4 and TRBJ2-7; 8 bases line up with TRBD1. Losses at the gene ends were 6 bases for V and 2 bases for J; bases not matched to a gene: 12. The CDR3 consists of 16 residues. CDR3 residues: CASRQSGTGPTYEQYF. DNA for the CDR3: TGTGCCAGCAGACAATCCGGGACAGGTCCTACCTACGAGCAGTACTTC.

The J gene is TRBJ1-1, the V gene TRBV18; perhaps TRBD1 as D (5 bases). The CDR3 extends over 15 amino acids. V dropped 0 bases and J dropped 0 bases, with 8 bases sitting between them. Looked up from germline, CDR1 is KGHSH and CDR2 is LQKENI. CDR3 region: CASSPPGLLNTEAFF. In DNA form, the CDR3 reads TGTGCCAGCTCACCACCGGGACTGTTGAACACTGAAGCTTTCTTT. The whole variable domain, remainder taken from reference TRBV18 and TRBJ1-1, is NAGVMQNPRHLVRRRGQEARLRCSPMKGHSHVYWYRQLPEEGLKFMVYLQKENIIDESGMPKERFSAEFPKEGPSILRIQQVVRGDSAAYFCASSPPGLLNTEAFFGQGTRLTVV.

The chain combines TRBV7-9 with TRBJ1-4; the D is unclear. Germline V gives CDR1 SEHNR, CDR2 FQNEAQ (reference sequence). The CDR3 totals 17 residues. V was clipped by 5 bases and J by 0 bases, with 16 bases between them. The CDR3, as DNA: TGTGCCAGCAGCCCTCCCAGGTTAACTGCAACTAATGAAAAACTGTTTTTT. This sequence encodes CASSPPRLTATNEKLFF.

This chain links TRBV20-1 with TRBJ2-5, with D maybe TRBD2 (6 bases). The CDR3 has 14 residues. Trimming removed 5 bases from V and 4 bases from J, with 17 bases in between. Germline V gives CDR1 DFQATT, CDR2 SNEGSKA (reference sequence). The CDR3 nucleotides read TGCAGTGCTTCCCCGGGACTTGAAATAGAGACCCAGTACTTC. It encodes CSASPGLEIETQYF.

CDR3 region: CASSPPIAIAAGTGELFF. CDR3 DNA sequence: TGTGCCAGCTCACCACCGATCGCTATAGCGGCGGGCACCGGGGAGCTGTTTTTT. This chain joins TRBV18 and TRBJ2-2, with a tentative D call TRBD2 (6 bases). V shed 0 bases and J shed 4 bases, with 18 bases lying between them. There are 18 residues in the CDR3. Germline CDR1 KGHSH, CDR2 LQKENI.

V and J are TRBV2 and TRBJ2-2; TRBD1 or TRBD2 may be the D gene (5 bases each). The V gene's germline CDR1 is SNHLY and CDR2 FYNNEI. Trimming removed 4 bases from V and 1 base from J, with 13 bases in between. The CDR3 contains 16 residues. CDR3 DNA sequence: TGTGCCAGCAGTGTGGGGACCGGCGGGAACACCGGGGAGCTGTTTTTT. Protein product: CASSVGTGGNTGELFF. The full variable domain, with the rest looked up from reference TRBV2 and TRBJ2-2, is EPEVTQTPSHQVTQMGQEVILRCVPISNHLYFYWYRQILGQKVEFLVSFYNNEISEKSEIFDDQFSVERPDGSNFTLKIRSTKLEDSAMYFCASSVGTGGNTGELFFGEGSRLTVL.

V is TRBV20-1 and J is TRBJ2-3; D unclear. CDR3 length equals 15 residues. V was trimmed by 0 bases and J by 3 bases, leaving 13 bases between them. The germline V gene encodes CDR1 DFQATT and CDR2 SNEGSKA (reference sequence). This chain's CDR3 is CSARDSRAATDTQYF. CDR3 coding DNA: TGCAGTGCTAGAGATTCTAGGGCAGCTACAGATACGCAGTATTTT.

The gene calls are TRBV2 and TRBJ2-1; possibly TRBD2 for D (6 bases). The CDR3 is made up of 12 amino acids. Germline lookup yields CDR1 SNHLY and CDR2 FYNNEI. V lost 7 bases, J lost 6 bases, and 10 bases lay in between. This CDR3 is CASTSEGNEQFF. The CDR3 bases are TGTGCCAGCACTAGCGAAGGCAATGAGCAGTTCTTC. Supplemented by reference TRBV2 and TRBJ2-1, the full variable domain reads EPEVTQTPSHQVTQMGQEVILRCVPISNHLYFYWYRQILGQKVEFLVSFYNNEISEKSEIFDDQFSVERPDGSNFTLKIRSTKLEDSAMYFCASTSEGNEQFFGPGTRLTVL.

The J gene is TRBJ1-5, the V gene TRBV10-3; 7 bases are a match to TRBD1. After removal of 6 bases from V and 6 bases from J, the junction contained 8 bases not matched to a gene. In germline, CDR1 is ENHRY, CDR2 SYGVKD. The CDR3 has 14 residues. CDR3 bases: TGTGCCATCAGCCGGGACAGCCAGGGTCAGCCCCAGCATTTT. The encoded protein is CAISRDSQGQPQHF.

The chain combines TRBV7-2 with TRBJ1-2, with D perhaps TRBD1 (6 bases). This CDR3 has 15 residues. V lost 5 bases to trimming and J lost 8 bases, with 21 bases between them. Germline assignment: CDR1 SGHTA and CDR2 FQGNSA. This CDR3 is CASSATLGTTRGYTF. DNA for the CDR3: TGTGCCAGCAGCGCAACGCTGGGGACAACTCGCGGCTACACCTTC.

J is TRBJ1-5 and V is TRBV30; D ambiguous. Trimming stripped 0 bases from V and 9 bases from J, with 12 bases between. Germline V CDR1 and CDR2: GTSNPN, SVGIG (reference sequence). The CDR3 runs to 13 residues. The CDR3 protein is CAWSVERQRPQHF. For the CDR3, the DNA is TGTGCCTGGAGTGTAGAACGTCAGAGGCCCCAGCATTTT.

This clonotype was counted a single time. The CDR3 protein is CATLAGGTLYEQFF. The DNA of the CDR3 is TGTGCCACTTTAGCGGGAGGGACGTTATATGAGCAGTTCTTC. V gene TRBV6-2 or TRBV6-3 combines with J gene TRBJ2-1; TRBD2 agrees at 11 bases. Germline V gene lookup returns CDR1 MNHEY and CDR2 SVGEGT. The J segment lost 8 bases and the V segment lost 10 bases, leaving 10 bases of the junction unmatched. CDR3 length: 14 amino acids.

This chain links TRBV9 with TRBJ2-7; 9 bases are shared with TRBD1. CDR1 SGDLS and CDR2 YYNGEE come from the germline V gene. V gave up 0 bases and J gave up 7 bases; unmatched junction bases: 8. The CDR3 totals 15 residues. The CDR3 is CASSVGTGAAQEQYF. CDR3 DNA: TGTGCCAGCAGCGTAGGGACAGGGGCTGCACAAGAGCAGTACTTC.

The V call is TRBV7-6, the J call TRBJ1-1; D unclear. The length of the CDR3 is 13 residues. V lost 4 bases and J lost 0, with 6 bases in between. Germline CDR1 is SGHVS and CDR2 is FNYEAQ. Written as DNA, the CDR3 is TGTGCCAGCAGCTCAAGTTTGAACACTGAAGCTTTCTTT. Amino acids: CASSSSLNTEAFF.

The genes are TRBV4-3 and TRBJ2-1; unclear D gene. The CDR3 extends over 13 amino acids. The germline CDR1 and CDR2 sequences are LGHNA and YSLEER. Trimming pared 1 base from V and 12 bases from J, leaving 13 bases between. The CDR3 region has the DNA TGCGCCAGCAGCCAAGGCACGTCCGGTGGGCAGTTCTTC. The encoded protein is CASSQGTSGGQFF.

This chain uses TRBV25-1 with TRBJ1-2, with 12 bases matching TRBD1. V lost 4 bases, J lost 8 bases, and 11 bases stayed unmatched. Germline loops: CDR1 MGHDK, CDR2 SYGVNS. The CDR3 is 16 amino acids. In DNA form, the CDR3 reads TGTGCCAGCAGTGCCCCCCTGGGACAGGGGGCGGAAGGCTACACCTTC. Protein product: CASSAPLGQGAEGYTF.

This sequence joins TRBV7-9 and TRBJ1-1; D is undetermined. From germline, CDR1 is SEHNR and CDR2 FQNEAQ (reference sequence). Deletions cut 8 bases from V and 0 bases from J, with 13 bases between. This CDR3 is 14 amino acids long. CDR3 sequence: CASSLWALNTEAFF. The CDR3 bases are TGTGCCAGCTCCCTGTGGGCCTTGAACACTGAAGCTTTCTTT.